Each of the 20 T cell receptor beta chains below was sequenced from the same sample in a study of human T cells and chemical hapten exposure. One entry per CDR3 protein results from TCRdb running MiXCR on the RACE reads. This sample has approximately 80,000 distinct CDR3 sequences, with around 7% found just once. The time point here: patch test 1, 2 weeks after DPC sensitization. Treatment defined: therapeutic diphenylcyclopropenone sensitization with weekly scalp DPC. The sequenced sample was whole blood, obtained in connection with sensitization to the hapten diphenylcyclopropenone (DPC). The receptors originated from a woman aged 30 to 39 with alopecia areata. Some clones in this sample may be carry-over from other donors' samples.

The chain is built from TRBV12-3 or TRBV12-4 and TRBJ1-1; no clear D. The CDR3 is 14 residues long. V lost 6 bases to trimming and J lost 5 bases, with 16 bases between them. DNA of the CDR3: TGTGCCAGCAGCGTGATGCGCCCCGCTACTGAAGCTTTCTTT. This translates into CASSVMRPATEAFF.

This clonotype showed up many times. The chain is built from TRBV5-1 and TRBJ1-5; D is unclear. The ends were cut back, 4 bases at V and 3 bases at J, with 14 bases in the middle. Germline assignment: CDR1 SGHRS and CDR2 YFSETQ. This CDR3 is 15 amino acids long. In DNA form, the CDR3 reads TGCGCCAGCAGCCCCTTGACTCCTTCCAATCAGCCCCAGCATTTT. Protein: CASSPLTPSNQPQHF.

This clonotype was seen repeatedly, ten times or more. The gene calls are TRBV5-1 and TRBJ2-7; D gene uncertain. Germline V lookup: CDR1 SGHRS, CDR2 YFSETQ. The CDR3 has 14 amino acids. V was shortened by 0 bases and J by 1 base, with 8 bases between the two germline ends. The CDR3 region is CASSLEGRSYEQYF. CDR3 nucleotides: TGCGCCAGCAGCTTGGAAGGACGGTCCTACGAGCAGTACTTC. Together with reference TRBV5-1 and TRBJ2-7, the CDR3 gives the full variable domain: KAGVTQTPRYLIKTRGQQVTLSCSPISGHRSVSWYQQTPGQGLQFLFEYFSETQRNKGNFPGRFSGRQFSNSRSEMNVSTLELGDSALYLCASSLEGRSYEQYFGPGTRLTVT.

This clonotype was seen a few times. The chain uses TRBV12-3 or TRBV12-4 and TRBJ2-5, with 8 bases identical to TRBD2. After removal of 3 bases from V and 1 base from J, the junction contained 4 bases not matched to a gene. This CDR3 has 15 residues. CDR3 in amino acids: CASSFSGGSQETQYF. The CDR3 region has the DNA TGTGCCAGCAGTTTCAGCGGGGGAAGCCAAGAGACCCAGTACTTC.

Ten or more counts support this clonotype. The J gene is TRBJ1-1, the V gene TRBV2; TRBD1 matches 11 bases. Germline V gene sequence: CDR1 SNHLY, CDR2 FYNNEI. J was trimmed by 5 bases and V by 10 bases; bases with no gene match: 6. The CDR3 length is 13 residues. The CDR3 spells CANPGQGGTEAFF. DNA of the CDR3: TGTGCCAACCCGGGACAGGGGGGGACTGAAGCTTTCTTT.

CDR3 protein: CSAGNREAKLFF. The CDR3 DNA is TGCAGCGCCGGGAACAGGGAGGCCAAACTGTTTTTT. The chain is built from TRBV29-1 and TRBJ1-4; the D gene is possibly TRBD1 (6 bases). Per germline, CDR1 SQVTM and CDR2 ANQGSEA. CDR3 length equals 12 residues. V shed 7 bases and J shed 11 bases, with 17 bases lying between them.

There are many counts of this clonotype. This sequence joins TRBV5-1 and TRBJ2-3; no clear D gene. Trimming cost V 0 bases and J 1 base, with 3 bases left between them. The germline V gene has CDR1 SGHRS and CDR2 YFSETQ. The CDR3 is 13 residues long. CDR3: CASSLAGTDTQYF. The CDR3 DNA reads TGCGCCAGCAGCTTGGCGGGCACAGATACGCAGTATTTT.

This clonotype was counted at least ten times. The chain combines TRBV20-1 with TRBJ2-5; tentatively, D is TRBD2 (5 bases). The ends were cut back, 1 base at V and 0 bases at J, with 6 bases in the middle. This CDR3 has 13 amino acids. Germline V gives CDR1 DFQATT, CDR2 SNEGSKA (reference sequence). The CDR3 DNA reads as TGCAGTGCTAGAGGAGGGTACCAAGAGACCCAGTACTTC. Its protein is CSARGGYQETQYF.

This clonotype occurred many times. This chain links TRBV6-4 with TRBJ2-3, with 11 bases aligning to TRBD2. The CDR3 sequence is 15 residues long. V was clipped by 6 bases and J by 4 bases; unmatched bases: 6. The V gene's germline CDR1 is MRHNA and CDR2 SNTAGT. The CDR3: CASRETSGASDTQYF. The CDR3, as DNA: TGTGCCAGCAGGGAGACTAGCGGGGCGTCAGATACGCAGTATTTT.

This clonotype was found a few times. The chain combines TRBV5-5 with TRBJ1-6, with a weak D call TRBD1 (5 bases). Germline lookup yields CDR1 SGHKS and CDR2 YYEKEE (reference sequence). Deletions cut 1 base from V and 9 bases from J, with 14 bases between. CDR3 length: 15 residues. DNA for the CDR3: TGTGCCAGCAGCTTGTACGGGCAGGGCTCTTCACCCCTCCACTTT. Amino acid sequence: CASSLYGQGSSPLHF. Full variable domain (remainder filled in from reference TRBV5-5 and TRBJ1-6): DAGVTQSPTHLIKTRGQQVTLRCSPISGHKSVSWYQQVLGQGPQFIFQYYEKEERGRGNFPDRFSARQFPNYSSELNVNALLLGDSALYLCASSLYGQGSSPLHFGNGTRLTVT.

The genes are TRBV11-2 and TRBJ2-3, with 11 bases matching TRBD2. The CDR3 sequence is 16 residues long. In germline, CDR1 is SGHAT, CDR2 FQNNGV. V was pared by 4 bases and J by 2 bases, with 5 bases of the junction left unmatched. The CDR3 DNA is TGTGCCAGCAGCTCCAGACTAGCGGGGCTCACAGATACGCAGTATTTT. Translation gives CASSSRLAGLTDTQYF.

In its sample, this clonotype was seen many times. The chain links TRBV6-1 to TRBJ1-1; D perhaps matches TRBD1 (5 bases). The CDR3 contains 15 residues. Trimming removed 5 bases from V and 1 base from J, with 14 bases in between. Germline assignment: CDR1 MNHNS and CDR2 SASEGT. The CDR3 nucleotides read TGTGCCAGCAGTAAATGGGGGACCTCGAACACTGAAGCTTTCTTT. Translating it yields CASSKWGTSNTEAFF.

The rearrangement links TRBV20-1 to TRBJ2-7; D is uncertain. From germline, CDR1 is DFQATT and CDR2 SNEGSKA (reference sequence). The CDR3 is 12 amino acids. V was pared by 3 bases and J by 2 bases, with 8 bases between. The CDR3 sequence: CSASSSAYEQYF. In DNA, the CDR3 is TGCAGTGCTAGTAGTAGTGCCTACGAGCAGTACTTC.

The rearrangement joins TRBV6-5 to TRBJ1-3; D ambiguous. V was clipped by 5 bases and J by 0 bases, with 5 bases between them. The CDR3 runs 13 residues. Germline CDR1 and CDR2: MNHEY and SVGAGI. In DNA form, the CDR3 reads TGTGCCAGCAGTGCCGGCTCTGGAAACACCATATATTTT. It translates to CASSAGSGNTIYF.

This clonotype was seen repeatedly, ten times or more. V usage is TRBV12-3 or TRBV12-4 and J usage is TRBJ1-1; D ambiguous. There are 13 residues in the CDR3. V dropped 3 bases and J dropped 11 bases, with 16 bases sitting between them. The CDR3 sequence is CASSLGIGSRAFF. The CDR3 region has the DNA TGTGCCAGCAGTTTGGGTATTGGGAGTAGGGCTTTCTTT.

The chain recombines TRBV7-9 with TRBJ1-2, with D perhaps matching TRBD1 (5 bases). The CDR3 is 13 residues long. Germline V gene sequence: CDR1 SEHNR, CDR2 FQNEAQ (reference sequence). Between the trimmed V and J ends, which lost 6 bases and 3 bases, there was a span of 11 bases. CDR3 sequence reads: CASSRPQDYGYTF. In DNA, the CDR3 is TGTGCCAGCAGTCGGCCACAGGACTATGGCTACACCTTC.

The table lists this clonotype with many counts. The chain has TRBV7-9 and TRBJ1-1; D unclear. V lost 1 base and J lost 0, with 15 bases in between. The CDR3 length is 17 residues. The germline V gene has CDR1 SEHNR and CDR2 FQNEAQ (reference sequence). The CDR3 DNA sequence: TGTGCCAGCAGCTTAGTTCCGGGATCCCACATGAACACTGAAGCTTTCTTT. Translating it yields CASSLVPGSHMNTEAFF.

This clonotype has ten or more counts. The V call is TRBV2, the J call TRBJ2-2, with a possible D match to TRBD2 (6 bases). The CDR3 is 15 amino acids. Per the germline V gene, CDR1 is SNHLY and CDR2 is FYNNEI. Trimming removed 2 bases from V and 2 bases from J, with 9 bases in between. CDR3: CASSENGGNTGELFF. In DNA, the CDR3 is TGTGCCAGCAGTGAAAACGGGGGAAACACCGGGGAGCTGTTTTTT. The entire variable domain, with the rest obtained from reference TRBV2 and TRBJ2-2, is as follows: EPEVTQTPSHQVTQMGQEVILRCVPISNHLYFYWYRQILGQKVEFLVSFYNNEISEKSEIFDDQFSVERPDGSNFTLKIRSTKLEDSAMYFCASSENGGNTGELFFGEGSRLTVL.

Many counts were recorded for this clonotype. V gene TRBV5-6 combines with J gene TRBJ1-6, with TRBD1 identical over 7 bases. With 2 bases clipped from V and 8 bases from J, the junction kept 7 bases outside the gene matches. The CDR3 covers 15 residues. Germline CDR1 is SGHDT and CDR2 is YYEEEE. This CDR3 is CASSLRTGRYSPLHF. CDR3 coding DNA: TGTGCCAGCAGCTTACGGACAGGTCGTTATTCACCCCTCCACTTT.

This clonotype occurred many times. The chain carries TRBV21-1 and TRBJ1-5; TRBD1 was called by the table and not checked on the DNA. TRBV21-1 is designated a pseudogene. The CDR3 is 16 amino acids. The DNA for the CDR3 is TGTGCCAGCAGCAAAGGGGCAGGGAACTTCAATCAGCCCCAGCATTTT. Protein product: CASSKGAGNFNQPQHF.